This passage covers 17 T cell receptor beta chains from one sample sequenced in a study of long-term antiretroviral therapy in people with HIV. The libraries were made with immunoSEQ v3.0 at survey level. Assay used: immunoSEQ multiplex PCR; TCRdb lists only in-frame clones, some missing. The sample has 20,000 or so clones; 84% are singletons. This specimen consisted of unsorted PBMCs, obtained 1.9 years after starting antiretroviral therapy. The receptors come from a woman aged 45-65 years with HIV.

This clone was observed a single time. The chain uses TRBV18 and TRBJ2-3; a weak D match, TRBD1 (5 bases). V gave up 0 bases and J gave up 4 bases, with 8 bases separating them. The germline V gene encodes CDR1 KGHSH and CDR2 LQKENI. This CDR3 comprises 14 residues. The CDR3, as DNA: TGTGCCAGCTCACCACCGGGGCTGGCAGATACGCAGTATTTT. This codes for CASSPPGLADTQYF.

This clone was picked up one time. This rearrangement joins TRBV7-8 to TRBJ2-1; 10 bases map to TRBD2. This CDR3 has 18 residues. Germline-derived CDR1 and CDR2 are SGHVS and FQNEAQ. The J segment lost 8 bases and the V segment lost 1 base, leaving 14 bases of the junction unmatched. The CDR3, as DNA: TGTGCCAGCAGCTTAGGGCTTCTGCTAGCGGGGGCGAGGGATGAGCAGTTCTTC. This translates into CASSLGLLLAGARDEQFF.

This sequence joins TRBV19 and TRBJ2-6, with no clear D. Germline loops: CDR1 LNHDA, CDR2 SQIVND (reference sequence). Trimming pared 7 bases from V and 1 base from J, leaving 8 bases between. This CDR3 contains 14 residues. The CDR3 sequence is CASTPMSGANVLTF. In nucleotides, the CDR3 is TGTGCCAGTACCCCCATGTCTGGGGCCAACGTCCTGACTTTC.

The CDR3 protein is CASSLLGDSSYEQYF. The CDR3 nucleotides read TGTGCCAGCAGTTTATTGGGGGACAGCTCCTACGAGCAGTACTTC. The chain has TRBV28 and TRBJ2-7; 7 bases map to TRBD1. The ends lost 1 base at V and 0 bases at J; junction bases unmatched: 3. Germline V gene data show CDR1 as MDHEN and CDR2 as SYDVKM. The CDR3 length is 15 residues.

This clone has only one observation. The chain links TRBV28 to TRBJ1-5, with unresolved D. Germline V gives CDR1 MDHEN, CDR2 SYDVKM. CDR3 length equals 14 residues. The V end was cut by 6 bases, the J end by 0 bases, with 9 bases between. The CDR3 sequence is CASSSDGSNQPQHF. CDR3 bases: TGTGCCAGCAGCTCGGACGGTAGCAATCAGCCCCAGCATTTT.

This clone was counted once. The chain couples TRBV15 to TRBJ2-3; TRBD2 matches at 12 bases. The CDR3 totals 19 residues. Losses at the gene ends were 0 bases for V and 5 bases for J; bases not matched to a gene: 12. Looked up from germline, CDR1 is LNHNV and CDR2 is YYDKDF (reference sequence). CDR3 DNA: TGTGCCACCAGCAGAGATCGGGCTAGCGGGGGGGCCGTAAGAGATACGCAGTATTTT. It codes for CATSRDRASGGAVRDTQYF.

The V and J genes are TRBV6-1 and TRBJ2-7, with a weak D call TRBD1 (5 bases). CDR3 length: 13 residues. V lost 8 bases, J lost 2 bases, and 13 bases lay in between. Germline CDR1 MNHNS, CDR2 SASEGT. This CDR3 reads CASESDIAYEQYF. CDR3 nucleotides: TGTGCCAGCGAGTCGGACATAGCCTACGAGCAGTACTTC.

The V and J genes are TRBV29-1 and TRBJ2-7; maybe TRBD1 (6 bases). The CDR3 extends over 14 amino acids. V was cut by 6 bases and J by 3 bases, with 18 bases left in between. Looked up from germline, CDR1 is SQVTM and CDR2 is ANQGSEA. The CDR3 nucleotides read TGCAGCGTCAGAAACCGGGACATCAGCTACGAGCAGTACTTC. Its protein is CSVRNRDISYEQYF.

This chain links TRBV7-3 with TRBJ2-3, with 7 nucleotides matching TRBD2. This CDR3 has 15 residues. With V trimmed by 2 bases and J by 1 base, 3 bases remained unmatched. From germline, CDR1 is SGHTA and CDR2 FQGTGA. CDR3 DNA: TGTGCCAGCAGCTTATTCGCGGGGGGCACAGATACGCAGTATTTT. It yields the protein CASSLFAGGTDTQYF.

V gene TRBV28 combines with J gene TRBJ1-4; no definite D call. The germline gives CDR1 MDHEN, CDR2 SYDVKM. This CDR3 has 15 amino acids. V dropped 3 bases and J dropped 4 bases, with 12 bases sitting between them. The CDR3 region is CASSLNAGGNEKLFF. The CDR3 coding sequence is TGTGCCAGCAGTTTGAATGCAGGCGGTAATGAAAAACTGTTTTTT.

V is TRBV7-4 and J is TRBJ1-1; perhaps TRBD1 as D (6 bases). CDR1 SGHVT and CDR2 SQSDAQ come from the germline V gene. V was clipped by 5 bases and J by 1 base, with 20 bases between them. This CDR3 contains 17 residues. The CDR3 region has the DNA TGTGCCAGCAGCCTTAAGGGTACAGACAGGACGAACACTGAAGCTTTCTTT. It encodes CASSLKGTDRTNTEAFF.

The chain recombines TRBV10-3 with TRBJ2-5, with 8 bases matching TRBD2. This CDR3 region has 14 residues. Germline values: CDR1 ENHRY, CDR2 SYGVKD. Trimming at V came to 7 bases and at J to 2 bases, leaving 6 bases not matched to a gene. The DNA for the CDR3 is TGTGCCATCAAGGGGGGCGGGGGGCAAGAGACCCAGTACTTC. It is translated as CAIKGGGGQETQYF.

The genes are TRBV4-3 and TRBJ2-5; 7 bases are shared with TRBD2. Germline loops: CDR1 LGHNA, CDR2 YSLEER. This CDR3 has 16 residues. V shed 1 base, J shed 1 base, and the junction held 6 bases outside the gene matches. The CDR3 DNA is TGCGCCAGCAGCCAAGCCTGGGGGGGGGTCCAAGAGACCCAGTACTTC. Amino acids: CASSQAWGGVQETQYF.

The V gene is TRBV27, the J gene TRBJ2-5, with a tentative D call TRBD1 (5 bases). V was pared by 10 bases and J by 6 bases, with 18 bases between. The CDR3 sequence is 13 residues long. Germline assignment: CDR1 MNHEY and CDR2 SMNVEV (reference sequence). As DNA, the CDR3 is TGTGCCACCTATAATGGGGCAGAAAAGACCCAGTACTTC. This codes for CATYNGAEKTQYF.

The rearrangement uses TRBV7-7 and TRBJ2-5; D gene unclear. The CDR3 loop spans 14 amino acids. The V end lost 1 base, the J end lost 4 bases, and 10 bases lay between the germline ends. From germline, CDR1 is SSHAT and CDR2 FNYEAQ (reference sequence). CDR3 amino acids: CASSLGRRAETQYF. CDR3 DNA sequence: TGTGCCAGCAGCTTAGGAAGAAGGGCAGAGACCCAGTACTTC.

This clone has a single count. The gene calls are TRBV28 and TRBJ2-7, with D unclear. This CDR3 has 15 amino acids. V was cut by 4 bases and J by 0 bases, with 13 bases left in between. From germline, CDR1 is MDHEN and CDR2 SYDVKM. CDR3 region: CASSSSGPTSYEQYF. The DNA of the CDR3 is TGTGCCAGCAGTTCCTCCGGGCCGACCTCCTACGAGCAGTACTTC.

This clone was seen a handful of times. V gene TRBV25-1 combines with J gene TRBJ1-1; 11 bases align to TRBD1. This CDR3 comprises 13 residues. J was trimmed by 2 bases and V by 9 bases; bases with no gene match: 2. Per the germline V gene, CDR1 is MGHDK and CDR2 is SYGVNS. The CDR3 sequence: CASRTGGNTEAFF. The CDR3 region has the DNA TGTGCCAGTCGGACAGGGGGCAACACTGAAGCTTTCTTT.